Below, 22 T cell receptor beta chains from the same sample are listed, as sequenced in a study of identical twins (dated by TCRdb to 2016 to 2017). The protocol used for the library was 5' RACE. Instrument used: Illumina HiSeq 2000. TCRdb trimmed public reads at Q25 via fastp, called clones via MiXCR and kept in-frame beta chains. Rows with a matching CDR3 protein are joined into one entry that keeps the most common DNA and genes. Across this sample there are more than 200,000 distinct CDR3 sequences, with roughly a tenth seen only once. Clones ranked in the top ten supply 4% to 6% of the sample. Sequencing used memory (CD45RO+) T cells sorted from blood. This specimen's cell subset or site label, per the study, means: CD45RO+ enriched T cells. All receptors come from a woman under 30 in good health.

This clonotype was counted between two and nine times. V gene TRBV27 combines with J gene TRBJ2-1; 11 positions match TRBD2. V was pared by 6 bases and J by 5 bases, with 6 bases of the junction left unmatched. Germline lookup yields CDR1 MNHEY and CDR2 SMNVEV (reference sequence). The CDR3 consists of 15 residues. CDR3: CASRPRLAGNNEQFF. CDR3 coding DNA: TGTGCCAGCAGGCCCCGACTAGCGGGGAACAATGAGCAGTTCTTC.

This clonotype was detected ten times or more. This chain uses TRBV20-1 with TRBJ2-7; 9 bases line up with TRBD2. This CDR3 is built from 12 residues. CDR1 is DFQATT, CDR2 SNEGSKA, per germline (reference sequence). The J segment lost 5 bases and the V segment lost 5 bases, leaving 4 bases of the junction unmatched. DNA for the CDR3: TGCAGTGCTTCCAGACTAGCGGACGAGCAGTACTTC. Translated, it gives CSASRLADEQYF.

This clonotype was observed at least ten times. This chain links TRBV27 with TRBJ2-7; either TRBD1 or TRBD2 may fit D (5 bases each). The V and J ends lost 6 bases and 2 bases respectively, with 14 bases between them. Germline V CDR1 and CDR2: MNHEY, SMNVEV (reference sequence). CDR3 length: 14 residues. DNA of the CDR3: TGTGCCAGCAGCGGGAACAAGGGACCCTACGAGCAGTACTTC. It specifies CASSGNKGPYEQYF.

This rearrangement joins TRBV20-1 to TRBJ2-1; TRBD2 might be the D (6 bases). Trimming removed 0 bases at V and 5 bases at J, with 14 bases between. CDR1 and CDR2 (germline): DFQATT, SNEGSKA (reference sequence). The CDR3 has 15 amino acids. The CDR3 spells CSARDWGDQNNEQFF. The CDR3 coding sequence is TGCAGTGCTAGAGATTGGGGGGACCAGAACAATGAGCAGTTCTTC.

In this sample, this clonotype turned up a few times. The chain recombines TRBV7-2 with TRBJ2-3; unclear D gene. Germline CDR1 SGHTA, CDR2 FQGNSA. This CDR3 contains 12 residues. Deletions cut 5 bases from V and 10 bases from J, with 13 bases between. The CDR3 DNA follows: TGTGCCAGCAGCCCAGACACCCGTGCGCAGTATTTT. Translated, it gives CASSPDTRAQYF.

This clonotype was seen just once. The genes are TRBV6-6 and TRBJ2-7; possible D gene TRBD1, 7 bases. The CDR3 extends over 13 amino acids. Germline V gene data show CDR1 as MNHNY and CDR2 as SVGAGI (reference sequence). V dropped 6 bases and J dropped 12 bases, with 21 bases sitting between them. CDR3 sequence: CASSRQGRLGGYF. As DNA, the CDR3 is TGTGCCAGCAGCAGACAGGGCAGGCTGGGGGGGTACTTC.

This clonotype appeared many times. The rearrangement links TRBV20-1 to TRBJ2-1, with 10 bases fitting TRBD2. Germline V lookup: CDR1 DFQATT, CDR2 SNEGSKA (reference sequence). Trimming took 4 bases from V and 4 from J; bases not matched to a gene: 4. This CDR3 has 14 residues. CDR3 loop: CSAKSGGVYNEQFF. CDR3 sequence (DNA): TGCAGTGCTAAAAGCGGGGGGGTTTACAATGAGCAGTTCTTC.

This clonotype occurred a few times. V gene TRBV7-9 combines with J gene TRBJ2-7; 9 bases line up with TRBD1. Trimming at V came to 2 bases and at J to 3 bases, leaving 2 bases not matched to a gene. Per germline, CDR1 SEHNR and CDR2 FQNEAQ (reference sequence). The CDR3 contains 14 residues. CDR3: CASSLWDRDYEQYF. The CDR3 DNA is TGTGCCAGCAGCTTATGGGACAGGGACTACGAGCAGTACTTC.

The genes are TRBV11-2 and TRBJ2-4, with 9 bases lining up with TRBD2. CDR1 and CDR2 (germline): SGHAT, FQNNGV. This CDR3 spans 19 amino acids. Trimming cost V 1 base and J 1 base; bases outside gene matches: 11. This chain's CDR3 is CASSLVGGGRASAKNIQYF. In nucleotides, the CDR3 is TGTGCCAGCAGCTTAGTTGGAGGCGGGAGGGCCTCCGCCAAAAACATTCAGTACTTC. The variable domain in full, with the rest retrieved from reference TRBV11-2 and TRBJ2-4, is EAGVAQSPRYKIIEKRQSVAFWCNPISGHATLYWYQQILGQGPKLLIQFQNNGVVDDSQLPKDRFSAERLKGVDSTLKIQPAKLEDSAVYLCASSLVGGGRASAKNIQYFGAGTRLSVL.

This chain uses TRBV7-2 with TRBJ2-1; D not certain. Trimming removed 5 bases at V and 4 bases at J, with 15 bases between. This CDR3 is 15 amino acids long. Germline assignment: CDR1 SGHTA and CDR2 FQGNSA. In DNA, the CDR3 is TGTGCCAGCAGCCGAGACCCGCACCCATACAATGAGCAGTTCTTC. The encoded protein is CASSRDPHPYNEQFF.

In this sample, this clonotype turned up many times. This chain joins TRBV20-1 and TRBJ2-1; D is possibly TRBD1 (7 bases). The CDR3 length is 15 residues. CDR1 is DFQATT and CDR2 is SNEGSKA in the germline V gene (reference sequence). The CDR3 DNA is TGCAGCAGCAACCGCAACAGGGGAGGAAACAATGAGCAGTTCTTC. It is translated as CSSNRNRGGNNEQFF.

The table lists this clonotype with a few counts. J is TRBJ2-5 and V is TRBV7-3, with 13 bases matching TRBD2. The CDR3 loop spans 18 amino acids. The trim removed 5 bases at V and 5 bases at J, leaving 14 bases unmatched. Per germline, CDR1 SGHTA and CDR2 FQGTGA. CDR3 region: CASSQGTSGALPGETQYF. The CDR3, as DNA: TGTGCCAGCAGCCAGGGGACTAGCGGGGCCCTCCCCGGGGAGACCCAGTACTTC.

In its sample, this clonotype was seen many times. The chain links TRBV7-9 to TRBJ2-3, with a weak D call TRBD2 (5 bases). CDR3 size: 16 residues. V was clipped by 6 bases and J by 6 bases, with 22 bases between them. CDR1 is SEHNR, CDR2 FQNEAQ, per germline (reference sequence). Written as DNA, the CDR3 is TGTGCCAGCAGGCCTAAACGGGGTCCCCCTGAGGATACGCAGTATTTT. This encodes CASRPKRGPPEDTQYF.

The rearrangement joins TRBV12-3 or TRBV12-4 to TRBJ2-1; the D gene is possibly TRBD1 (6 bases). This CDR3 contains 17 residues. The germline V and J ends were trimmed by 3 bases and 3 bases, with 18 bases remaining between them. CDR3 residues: CASSLVRGREHYNEQFF. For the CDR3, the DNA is TGTGCCAGCAGTTTGGTCAGGGGACGAGAGCACTACAATGAGCAGTTCTTC.

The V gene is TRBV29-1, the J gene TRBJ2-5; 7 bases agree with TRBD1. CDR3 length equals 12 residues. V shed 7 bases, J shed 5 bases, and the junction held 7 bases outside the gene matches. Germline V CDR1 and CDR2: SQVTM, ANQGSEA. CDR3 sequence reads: CSGQTGSETQYF. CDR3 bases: TGCAGCGGTCAGACAGGGTCCGAGACCCAGTACTTC.

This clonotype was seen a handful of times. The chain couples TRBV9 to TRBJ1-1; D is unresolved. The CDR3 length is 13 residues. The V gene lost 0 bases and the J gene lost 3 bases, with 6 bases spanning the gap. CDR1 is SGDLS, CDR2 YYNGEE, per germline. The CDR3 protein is CASSVGSYTEAFF. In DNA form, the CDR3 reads TGTGCCAGCAGCGTAGGCAGCTACACTGAAGCTTTCTTT.

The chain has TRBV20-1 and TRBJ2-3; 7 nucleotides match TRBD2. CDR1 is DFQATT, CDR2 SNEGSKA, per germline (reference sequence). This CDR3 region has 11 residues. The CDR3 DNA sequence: TGCAGGCCGGGGGGACCAGATACGCAGTATTTT. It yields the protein CRPGGPDTQYF.

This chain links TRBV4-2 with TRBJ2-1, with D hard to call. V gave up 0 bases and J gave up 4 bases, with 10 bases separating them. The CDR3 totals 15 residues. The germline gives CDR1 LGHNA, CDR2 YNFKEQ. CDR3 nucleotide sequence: TGTGCCAGCAGCCAAGATGAGCCGCGATACAATGAGCAGTTCTTC. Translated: CASSQDEPRYNEQFF.

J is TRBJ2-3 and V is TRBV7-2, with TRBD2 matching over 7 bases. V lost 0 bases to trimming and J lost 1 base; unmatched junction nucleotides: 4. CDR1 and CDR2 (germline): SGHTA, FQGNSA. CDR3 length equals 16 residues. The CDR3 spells CASSLAPLAGTDTQYF. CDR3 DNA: TGTGCCAGCAGCTTAGCGCCTCTAGCGGGCACAGATACGCAGTATTTT.

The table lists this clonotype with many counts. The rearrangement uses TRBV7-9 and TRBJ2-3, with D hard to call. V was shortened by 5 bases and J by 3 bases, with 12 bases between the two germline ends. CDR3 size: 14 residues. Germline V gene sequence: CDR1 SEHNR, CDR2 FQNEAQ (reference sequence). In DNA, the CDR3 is TGTGCCAGCAGCCACTACAGCGCGACAGATACGCAGTATTTT. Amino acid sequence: CASSHYSATDTQYF.

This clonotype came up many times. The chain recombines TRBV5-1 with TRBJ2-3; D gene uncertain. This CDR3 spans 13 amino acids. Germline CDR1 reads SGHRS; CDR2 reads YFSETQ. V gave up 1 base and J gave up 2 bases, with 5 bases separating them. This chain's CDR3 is CASSLLFTDTQYF. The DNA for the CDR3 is TGCGCCAGCAGCTTGCTCTTCACAGATACGCAGTATTTT.

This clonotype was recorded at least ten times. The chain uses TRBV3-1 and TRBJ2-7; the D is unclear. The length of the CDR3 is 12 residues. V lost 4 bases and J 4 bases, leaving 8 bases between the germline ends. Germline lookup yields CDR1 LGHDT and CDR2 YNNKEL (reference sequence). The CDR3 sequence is CASSRYTYEQYF. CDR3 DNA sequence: TGTGCCAGCAGCCGATATACGTACGAGCAGTACTTC.